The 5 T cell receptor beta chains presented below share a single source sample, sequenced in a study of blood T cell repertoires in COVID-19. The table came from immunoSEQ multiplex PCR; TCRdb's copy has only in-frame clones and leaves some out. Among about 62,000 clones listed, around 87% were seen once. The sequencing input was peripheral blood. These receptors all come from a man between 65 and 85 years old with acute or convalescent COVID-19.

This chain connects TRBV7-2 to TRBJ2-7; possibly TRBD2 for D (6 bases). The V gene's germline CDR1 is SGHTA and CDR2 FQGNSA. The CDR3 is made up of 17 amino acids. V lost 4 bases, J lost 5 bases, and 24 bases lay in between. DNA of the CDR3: TGTGCCAGCAGCTCAGGCCTCTCGCGCGGGATATTAGACGAGCAGTACTTC. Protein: CASSSGLSRGILDEQYF.

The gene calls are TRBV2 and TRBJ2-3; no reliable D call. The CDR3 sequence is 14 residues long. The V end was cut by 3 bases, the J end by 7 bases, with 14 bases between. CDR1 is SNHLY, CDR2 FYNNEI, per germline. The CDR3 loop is CASSDIGASNTQYF. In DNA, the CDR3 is TGTGCCAGCAGTGATATCGGAGCGAGTAATACGCAGTATTTT.

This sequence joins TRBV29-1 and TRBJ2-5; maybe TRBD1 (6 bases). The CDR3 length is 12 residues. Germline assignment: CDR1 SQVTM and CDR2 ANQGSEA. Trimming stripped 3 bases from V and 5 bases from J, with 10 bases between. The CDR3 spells CSVDRGGETQYF. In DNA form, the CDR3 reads TGCAGCGTTGACAGGGGCGGGGAGACCCAGTACTTC.

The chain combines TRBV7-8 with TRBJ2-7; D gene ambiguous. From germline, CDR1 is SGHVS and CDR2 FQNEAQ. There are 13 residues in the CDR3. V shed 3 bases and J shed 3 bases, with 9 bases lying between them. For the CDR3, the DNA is TGTGCCAGCAGCTTTTCCGAGTACTACGAGCAGTACTTC. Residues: CASSFSEYYEQYF.

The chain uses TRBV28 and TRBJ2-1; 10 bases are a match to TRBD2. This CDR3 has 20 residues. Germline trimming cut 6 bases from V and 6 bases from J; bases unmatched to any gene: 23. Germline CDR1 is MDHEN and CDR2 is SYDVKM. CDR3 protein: CASRPEVLGLALTNPNEQFF. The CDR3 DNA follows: TGTGCCAGCAGACCGGAGGTGCTGGGACTAGCGTTAACCAACCCCAATGAGCAGTTCTTC.